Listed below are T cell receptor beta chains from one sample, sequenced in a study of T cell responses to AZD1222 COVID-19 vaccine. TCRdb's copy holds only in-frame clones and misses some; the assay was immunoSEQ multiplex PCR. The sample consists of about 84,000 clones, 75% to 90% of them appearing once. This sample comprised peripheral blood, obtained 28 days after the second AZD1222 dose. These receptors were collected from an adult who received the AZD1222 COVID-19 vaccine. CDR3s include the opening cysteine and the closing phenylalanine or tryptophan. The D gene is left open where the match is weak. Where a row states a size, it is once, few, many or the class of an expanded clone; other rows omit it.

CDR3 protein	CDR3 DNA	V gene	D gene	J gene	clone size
CASSYTAGIGEAFF	TGTGCCAGCAGTTACACGGCAGGAATCGGTGAAGCTTTCTTT	TRBV6-5	NA	TRBJ1-1	NA
CASSLRGRGAKLFF	TGTGCCAGCAGTTTAAGGGGGAGGGGGGCAAAACTGTTTTTT	TRBV28	NA	TRBJ1-4	NA
CASSHPRQGSGANVLTF	TGTGCCAGCAGCCATCCCCGACAGGGCTCTGGGGCCAACGTCCTGACTTTC	TRBV3-1/TRBV3-2	TRBD1	TRBJ2-6	NA
CASAHGTPNTEAFF	TGTGCTAGTGCTCATGGGACGCCGAACACTGAAGCTTTCTTT	TRBV12-5	NA	TRBJ1-1	NA
CASSQDVSGTHSGNTIYF	TGTGCCAGCAGCCAAGATGTGTCCGGAACACACTCTGGAAACACCATATATTTT	TRBV3-1/TRBV3-2	NA	TRBJ1-3	NA
CASSRGTQQYF	TGTGCCAGCAGCCGAGGGACACAACAGTACTTC	TRBV28	NA	TRBJ2-7	NA
CASSLDSGGTDTQYF	TGTGCCAGCAGCTTGGATAGCGGGGGCACAGATACGCAGTATTTT	TRBV5-4	TRBD2	TRBJ2-3	NA
CATSTRRGLAGGLTYNEQFF	TGTGCCACCAGCACAAGGAGGGGGCTAGCGGGAGGACTTACCTACAATGAGCAGTTCTTC	TRBV15	TRBD2	TRBJ2-1	NA
CASREDRYEQYF	TGTGCCAGCCGTGAGGACAGATACGAGCAGTACTTC	TRBV2	NA	TRBJ2-7	NA
CASSEQGHGYTF	TGTGCCAGCAGTGAACAGGGGCATGGCTACACCTTC	TRBV12-3/TRBV12-4	TRBD1	TRBJ1-2	NA
CASSLASGQGRYGYTF	TGTGCCAGTAGTCTCGCATCAGGACAGGGTAGATACGGCTACACCTTC	TRBV19	TRBD1	TRBJ1-2	few
CASSADRAYPGELFF	TGCGCCAGCAGCGCTGACAGGGCATATCCCGGGGAGCTGTTTTTT	TRBV5-1	TRBD1	TRBJ2-2	NA
CASSLISSGGAHNEQFF	TGCGCCAGCAGCTTGATTTCTAGCGGGGGGGCCCACAATGAGCAGTTCTTC	TRBV5-1	TRBD2	TRBJ2-1	NA
CASSLATGVREKLFF	TGCGCCAGCAGCTTGGCAACAGGGGTACGTGAAAAACTGTTTTTT	TRBV5-1	TRBD1	TRBJ1-4	NA
CSGIHATNEKLFF	TGCAGCGGAATCCACGCAACTAATGAAAAACTGTTTTTT	TRBV29-1	NA	TRBJ1-4	once
CASSQESKLNISGANVLTF	TGTGCCAGCAGCCAAGAATCGAAACTGAATATCTCTGGGGCCAACGTCCTGACTTTC	TRBV3-1/TRBV3-2	NA	TRBJ2-6	NA
CASSLRGRATDTQYF	TGTGCCAGCAGCTTAAGGGGGCGCGCCACAGATACGCAGTATTTT	TRBV7-3	NA	TRBJ2-3	NA
CASSSLNWERNTGELFF	TGTGCCAGCAGTTCCCTTAACTGGGAACGGAACACCGGGGAGCTGTTTTTT	TRBV27	NA	TRBJ2-2	NA
CASSPGLGGYTF	TGTGCCAGCAGTCCGGGACTAGGCGGCTACACCTTC	TRBV28	NA	TRBJ1-2	NA
CASSIDRAGEQFF	TGTGCCAGTAGTATAGATAGGGCGGGTGAGCAGTTCTTC	TRBV19	NA	TRBJ2-1	NA
CASTLLRVGNTIYF	TGTGCCAGCACCCTACTGAGAGTTGGAAACACCATATATTTT	TRBV11-2	NA	TRBJ1-3	NA
CAISEPPGTGGSGVAFF	TGTGCCATCAGTGAGCCCCCGGGGACAGGGGGCTCAGGGGTAGCTTTCTTT	TRBV10-3	TRBD1	TRBJ1-1	NA
CASSVTSGGVDEQFF	TGTGCCAGCAGCGTGACTAGCGGGGGGGTTGATGAGCAGTTCTTC	TRBV9	TRBD2	TRBJ2-1	NA
CASSPRDRGLPSGNTIYF	TGTGCCAGCAGCCCCCGGGACAGGGGTTTGCCCTCTGGAAACACCATATATTTT	TRBV3-1/TRBV3-2	TRBD1	TRBJ1-3	NA
CASSQEGSQPQHF	TGTGCCAGCAGCCAAGAGGGGAGTCAGCCCCAGCATTTT	TRBV3-1/TRBV3-2	NA	TRBJ1-5	few
CASSQDRSGSRYTQYF	TGCGCCAGCAGCCAAGATCGGTCGGGAAGCAGGTATACGCAGTATTTT	TRBV4-3	NA	TRBJ2-3	many
CASSVDWRGNNYGYTF	TGTGCCAGCAGCGTAGATTGGAGAGGGAATAACTATGGCTACACCTTC	TRBV9	NA	TRBJ1-2	once
CASRDYSNQPQHF	TGTGCCAGCAGGGATTATAGCAATCAGCCCCAGCATTTT	TRBV19	NA	TRBJ1-5	NA
CASSIEDTSPLHF	TGCGCCAGCAGCATCGAGGACACTTCACCCCTCCACTTT	TRBV5-1	NA	TRBJ1-6	NA
CASSLGGTNNSPLHF	TGTGCCAGCAGCTTAGGTGGGACAAATAATTCACCCCTCCACTTT	TRBV7-2	NA	TRBJ1-6	NA
CATSSTGSSRGYTF	TGTGCCACCAGTTCGACAGGGAGTAGTCGAGGCTACACCTTC	TRBV24-1	TRBD1	TRBJ1-2	once
CASSRIGGGTGQETQYF	TGTGCCAGCAGTAGAATAGGAGGAGGAACAGGGCAAGAGACCCAGTACTTC	TRBV25-1	NA	TRBJ2-5	NA
CASSSSSYTF	TGTGCCAGCAGCAGTTCGAGCTACACCTTC	TRBV2	NA	TRBJ1-2	once
CASSYAQGPFLPPNYGYTF	TGTGCCAGCAGTTACGCACAGGGGCCGTTCCTACCCCCCAACTATGGCTACACCTTC	TRBV6-2/TRBV6-3	TRBD1	TRBJ1-2	NA
CASSYVTGGGEKLFF	TGTGCCAGCAGTTACGTGACCGGAGGTGGTGAAAAACTGTTTTTT	TRBV6-6	NA	TRBJ1-4	NA
CASSPTGTSGAGEFF	TGTGCCAGCAGCCCGACCGGGACTAGCGGCGCGGGGGAGTTCTTC	TRBV7-2	TRBD2	TRBJ2-1	NA
CASSQRGQETQYF	TGTGCCAGCAGTCAGCGGGGGCAAGAGACCCAGTACTTC	TRBV3-1/TRBV3-2	TRBD2	TRBJ2-5	NA
CASSAGQGSGNQPQHF	TGTGCCAGTAGTGCCGGACAGGGAAGCGGCAATCAGCCCCAGCATTTT	TRBV19	TRBD1	TRBJ1-5	NA
CASSRRPFVGANSPLHF	TGTGCCAGCAGCAGACGACCTTTCGTGGGGGCAAATTCACCCCTCCACTTT	TRBV11-3	NA	TRBJ1-6	NA
CASSDQGYRGNTIYF	TGTGCCAGCAGCGACCAAGGGTATCGGGGAAACACCATATATTTT	TRBV9	NA	TRBJ1-3	NA
CASSPDGSGNTIYF	TGTGCCAGCAGCCCTGACGGGTCTGGAAACACCATATATTTT	TRBV7-2	NA	TRBJ1-3	NA
CASSLGLAGNTGELFF	TGTGCCAGCAGCCTGGGCCTAGCGGGGAACACCGGGGAGCTGTTTTTT	TRBV7-9	TRBD2	TRBJ2-2	NA
CASRAGQERGYTF	TGTGCCAGCAGGGCTGGGCAGGAGCGGGGCTACACCTTC	TRBV12-3/TRBV12-4	NA	TRBJ1-2	NA
CASSLDPGQRETQYF	TGTGCCAGCAGCTTAGACCCAGGGCAAAGAGAGACCCAGTACTTC	TRBV7-2	NA	TRBJ2-5	NA
CASSYGREGNQPQHF	TGTGCCAGCAGTTACGGAAGGGAGGGGAATCAGCCCCAGCATTTT	TRBV6-5	NA	TRBJ1-5	few
CASSLSRGDTGELFF	TGTGCCAGCAGTTTATCTCGGGGCGACACCGGGGAGCTGTTTTTT	TRBV28	NA	TRBJ2-2	NA
CASSVGLAFETQYF	TGTGCCAGCAGCGTGGGACTAGCGTTCGAGACCCAGTACTTC	TRBV5-8	TRBD2	TRBJ2-5	NA
CASSHLAGTGGFSYTF	TGTGCCAGCAGCCATCTCGCCGGGACAGGGGGCTTTAGCTACACCTTC	TRBV3-1/TRBV3-2	TRBD1	TRBJ1-2	NA
CATSQTETQYF	TGTGCCACCAGCCAGACGGAGACCCAGTACTTC	TRBV15	NA	TRBJ2-5	NA
CASSQVRGGAGKDTQYF	TGTGCCAGCAGCCAAGTCCGCGGGGGGGCAGGCAAAGATACGCAGTATTTT	TRBV3-1/TRBV3-2	TRBD2	TRBJ2-3	NA
CASSQAGASNQPQHF	TGTGCCAGCAGCCAAGCGGGGGCGAGCAATCAGCCCCAGCATTTT	TRBV4-2	NA	TRBJ1-5	NA
CASRVGGNSPLHF	TGTGCCAGCAGGGTCGGGGGCAATTCACCCCTCCACTTT	TRBV28	NA	TRBJ1-6	NA
CASSLGDPEAFF	TGTGCCAGCAGTTTAGGTGACCCTGAAGCTTTCTTT	TRBV12-3/TRBV12-4	NA	TRBJ1-1	once
CASSVWGETNEKLFF	TGTGCCAGCAGCGTATGGGGGGAAACTAATGAAAAACTGTTTTTT	TRBV9	NA	TRBJ1-4	few
CASSFGRVIGELFF	TGTGCCAGTAGCTTCGGAAGGGTTATCGGGGAGCTGTTTTTT	TRBV19	NA	TRBJ2-2	NA
CASSAGTGRNEQFF	TGCGCCAGCAGTGCCGGGACAGGGCGCAATGAGCAGTTCTTC	TRBV10-1	TRBD1	TRBJ2-1	NA
CASSLKTGAYEQYF	TGTGCCAGCAGCTTAAAGACAGGCGCCTACGAGCAGTACTTC	TRBV5-6	NA	TRBJ2-7	NA
CASSAQGAMNTEAFF	TGTGCCAGCAGCGCCCAGGGGGCAATGAACACTGAAGCTTTCTTT	TRBV7-2	TRBD1	TRBJ1-1	NA